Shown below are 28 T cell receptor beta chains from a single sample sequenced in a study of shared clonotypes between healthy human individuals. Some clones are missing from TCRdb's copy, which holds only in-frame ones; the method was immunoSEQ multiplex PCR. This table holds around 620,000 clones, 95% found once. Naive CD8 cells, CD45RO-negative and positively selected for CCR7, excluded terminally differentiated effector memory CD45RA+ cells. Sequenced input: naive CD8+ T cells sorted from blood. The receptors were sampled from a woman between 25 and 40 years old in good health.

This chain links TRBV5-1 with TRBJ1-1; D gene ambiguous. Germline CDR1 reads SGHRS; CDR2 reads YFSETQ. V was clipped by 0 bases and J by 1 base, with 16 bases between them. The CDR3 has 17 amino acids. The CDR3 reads CASSLAGFRERNTEAFF. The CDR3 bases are TGCGCCAGCAGCTTGGCGGGGTTCCGAGAGAGGAACACTGAAGCTTTCTTT.

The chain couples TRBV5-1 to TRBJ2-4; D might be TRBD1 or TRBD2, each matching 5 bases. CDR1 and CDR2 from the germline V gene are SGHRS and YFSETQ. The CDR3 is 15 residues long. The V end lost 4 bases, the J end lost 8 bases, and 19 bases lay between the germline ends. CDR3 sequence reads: CASSIRDPQFDIQYF. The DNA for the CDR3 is TGCGCCAGCAGCATCCGGGACCCCCAGTTTGACATTCAGTACTTC.

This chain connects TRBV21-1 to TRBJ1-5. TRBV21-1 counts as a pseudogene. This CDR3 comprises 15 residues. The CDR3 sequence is CASSKMSGGYQPQHF. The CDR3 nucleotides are TGTGCCAGCAGCAAAATGTCAGGAGGGTATCAGCCCCAGCATTTT.

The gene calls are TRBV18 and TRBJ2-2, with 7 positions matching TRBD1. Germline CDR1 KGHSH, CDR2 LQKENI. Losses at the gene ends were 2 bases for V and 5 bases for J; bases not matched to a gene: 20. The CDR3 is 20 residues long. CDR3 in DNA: TGTGCCAGCTCACCATCGCTTGGGACAGTCAATGGAGTGAGGACCGGGGAGCTGTTTTTT. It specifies CASSPSLGTVNGVRTGELFF. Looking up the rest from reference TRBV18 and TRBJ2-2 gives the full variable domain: NAGVMQNPRHLVRRRGQEARLRCSPMKGHSHVYWYRQLPEEGLKFMVYLQKENIIDESGMPKERFSAEFPKEGPSILRIQQVVRGDSAAYFCASSPSLGTVNGVRTGELFFGEGSRLTVL.

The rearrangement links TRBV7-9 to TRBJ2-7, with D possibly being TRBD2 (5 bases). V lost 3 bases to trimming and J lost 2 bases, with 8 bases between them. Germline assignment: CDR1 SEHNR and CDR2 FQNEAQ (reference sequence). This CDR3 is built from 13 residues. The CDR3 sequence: CASSFPGTYEQYF. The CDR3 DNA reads TGTGCCAGCAGCTTTCCCGGGACCTACGAGCAGTACTTC. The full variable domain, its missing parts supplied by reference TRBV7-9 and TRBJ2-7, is DTGVSQNPRHKITKRGQNVTFRCDPISEHNRLYWYRQTLGQGPEFLTYFQNEAQLEKSRLLSDRFSAERPKGSFSTLEIQRTEQGDSAMYLCASSFPGTYEQYFGPGTRLTVT.

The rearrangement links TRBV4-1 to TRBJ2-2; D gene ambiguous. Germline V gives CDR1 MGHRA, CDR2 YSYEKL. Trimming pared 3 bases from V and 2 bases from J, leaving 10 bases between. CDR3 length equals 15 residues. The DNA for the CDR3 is TGCGCCAGCAGCCAGCGTGGAGTAAACACCGGGGAGCTGTTTTTT. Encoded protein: CASSQRGVNTGELFF.

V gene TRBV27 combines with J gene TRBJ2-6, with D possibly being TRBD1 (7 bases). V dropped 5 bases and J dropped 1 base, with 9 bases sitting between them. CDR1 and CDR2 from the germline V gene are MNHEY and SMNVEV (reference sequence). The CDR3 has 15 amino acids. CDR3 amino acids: CASSAGGSGANVLTF. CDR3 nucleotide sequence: TGTGCCAGCAGTGCAGGGGGGTCTGGGGCCAACGTCCTGACTTTC.

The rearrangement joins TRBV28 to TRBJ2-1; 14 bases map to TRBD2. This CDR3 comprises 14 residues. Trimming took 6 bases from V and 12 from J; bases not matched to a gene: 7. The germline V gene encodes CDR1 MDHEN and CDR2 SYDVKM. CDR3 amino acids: CASSPRTSGRWQFF. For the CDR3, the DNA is TGTGCCAGCAGCCCTCGGACTAGCGGGAGGTGGCAGTTCTTC.

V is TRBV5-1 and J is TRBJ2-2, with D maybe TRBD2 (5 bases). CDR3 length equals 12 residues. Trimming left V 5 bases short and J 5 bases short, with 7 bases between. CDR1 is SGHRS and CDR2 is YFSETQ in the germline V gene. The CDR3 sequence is CASRSGTGELFF. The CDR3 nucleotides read TGCGCCAGCAGGAGCGGTACCGGGGAGCTGTTTTTT.

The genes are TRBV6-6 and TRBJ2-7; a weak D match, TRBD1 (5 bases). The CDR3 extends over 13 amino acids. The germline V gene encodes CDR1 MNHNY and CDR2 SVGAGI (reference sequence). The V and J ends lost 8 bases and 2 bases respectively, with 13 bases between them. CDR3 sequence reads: CASAETATYEQYF. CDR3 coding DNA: TGTGCCAGCGCCGAGACAGCCACCTACGAGCAGTACTTC.

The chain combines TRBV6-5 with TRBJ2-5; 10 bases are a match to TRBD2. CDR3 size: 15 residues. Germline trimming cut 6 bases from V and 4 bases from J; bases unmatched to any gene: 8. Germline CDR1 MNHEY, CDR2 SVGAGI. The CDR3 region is CASRAGGPYTETQYF. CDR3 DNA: TGTGCCAGCAGAGCGGGAGGGCCCTATACAGAGACCCAGTACTTC.

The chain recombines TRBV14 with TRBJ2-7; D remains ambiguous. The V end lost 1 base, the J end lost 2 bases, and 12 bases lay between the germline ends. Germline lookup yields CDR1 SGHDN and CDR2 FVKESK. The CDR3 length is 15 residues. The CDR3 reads CASSQAPAPTYEQYF. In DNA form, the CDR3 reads TGTGCCAGCAGCCAAGCCCCAGCTCCCACCTACGAGCAGTACTTC.

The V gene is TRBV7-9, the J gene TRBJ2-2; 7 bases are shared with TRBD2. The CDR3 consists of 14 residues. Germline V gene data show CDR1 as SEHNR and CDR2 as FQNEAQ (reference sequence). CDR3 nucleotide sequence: TGTGCAGGCGGGGGTACGGAGAACACCGGGGAGCTGTTTTTT. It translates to CAGGGTENTGELFF.

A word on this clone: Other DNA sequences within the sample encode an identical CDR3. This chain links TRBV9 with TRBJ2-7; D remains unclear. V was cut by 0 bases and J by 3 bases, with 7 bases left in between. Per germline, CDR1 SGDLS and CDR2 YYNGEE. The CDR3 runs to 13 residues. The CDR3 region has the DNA TGTGCCAGCAGCGTAGGTGGCAGCTACGAGCAGTACTTC. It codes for CASSVGGSYEQYF.

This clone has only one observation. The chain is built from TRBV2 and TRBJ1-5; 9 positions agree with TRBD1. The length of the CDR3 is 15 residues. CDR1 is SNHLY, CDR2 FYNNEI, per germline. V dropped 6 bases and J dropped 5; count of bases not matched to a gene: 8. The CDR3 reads CASRGDRVRDQPQHF. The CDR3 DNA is TGTGCCAGCAGGGGGGACAGGGTGAGGGATCAGCCCCAGCATTTT.

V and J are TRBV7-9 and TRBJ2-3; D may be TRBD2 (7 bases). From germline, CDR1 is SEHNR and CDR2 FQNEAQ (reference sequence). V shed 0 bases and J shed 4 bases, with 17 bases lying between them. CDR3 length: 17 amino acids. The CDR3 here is CASSLADGGGGADTQYF. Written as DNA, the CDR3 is TGTGCCAGCAGCTTAGCGGACGGGGGAGGGGGAGCAGATACGCAGTATTTT.

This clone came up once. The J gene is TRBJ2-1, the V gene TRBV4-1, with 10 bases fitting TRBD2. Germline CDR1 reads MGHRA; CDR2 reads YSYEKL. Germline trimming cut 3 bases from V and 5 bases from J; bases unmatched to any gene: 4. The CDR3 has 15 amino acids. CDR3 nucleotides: TGCGCCAGCAGCCACGGACTAGCGGAAGACAATGAGCAGTTCTTC. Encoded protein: CASSHGLAEDNEQFF.

The CDR3, as DNA: TGTGCCAGCAGAACGGGACGGGGCCCCTACGAGCAGTACTTC. Translation gives CASRTGRGPYEQYF. This chain connects TRBV5-5 to TRBJ2-7, with D perhaps assigned TRBD1 or TRBD2 (5 bases each). The V end lost 5 bases, the J end lost 2 bases, and 14 bases lay between the germline ends. The CDR3 runs to 14 residues. Germline V gene data show CDR1 as SGHKS and CDR2 as YYEKEE (reference sequence).

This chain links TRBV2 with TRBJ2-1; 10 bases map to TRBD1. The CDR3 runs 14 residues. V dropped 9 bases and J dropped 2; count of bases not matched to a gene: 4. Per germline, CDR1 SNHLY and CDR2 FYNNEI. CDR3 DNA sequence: TGTGCCAGAGAAGGACAGGGGGCCTACAATGAGCAGTTCTTC. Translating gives CAREGQGAYNEQFF.

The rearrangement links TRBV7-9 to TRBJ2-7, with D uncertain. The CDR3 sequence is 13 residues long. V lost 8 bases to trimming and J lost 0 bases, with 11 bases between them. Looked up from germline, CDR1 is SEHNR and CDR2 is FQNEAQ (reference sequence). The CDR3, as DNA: TGTGCCAGCCGCCCGGCGAGCTCCTACGAGCAGTACTTC. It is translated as CASRPASSYEQYF. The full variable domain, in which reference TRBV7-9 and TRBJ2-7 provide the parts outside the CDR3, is DTGVSQNPRHKITKRGQNVTFRCDPISEHNRLYWYRQTLGQGPEFLTYFQNEAQLEKSRLLSDRFSAERPKGSFSTLEIQRTEQGDSAMYLCASRPASSYEQYFGPGTRLTVT.

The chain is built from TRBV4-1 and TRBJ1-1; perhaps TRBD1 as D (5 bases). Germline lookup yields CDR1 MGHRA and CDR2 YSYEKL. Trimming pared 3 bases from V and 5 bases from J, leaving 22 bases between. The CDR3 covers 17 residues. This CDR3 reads CASSQGPAQQGGTEAFF. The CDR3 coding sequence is TGCGCCAGCAGCCAGGGACCCGCCCAACAAGGAGGGACTGAAGCTTTCTTT.

The CDR3 spells CASSLSLGEETQYF. The CDR3 bases are TGTGCCAGCAGCTTAAGTCTAGGGGAAGAGACCCAGTACTTC. The chain employs TRBV7-7 and TRBJ2-5; maybe TRBD1 (5 bases). Looked up from germline, CDR1 is SSHAT and CDR2 is FNYEAQ (reference sequence). The CDR3 is 14 amino acids. V shed 2 bases and J shed 3 bases, with 10 bases lying between them.

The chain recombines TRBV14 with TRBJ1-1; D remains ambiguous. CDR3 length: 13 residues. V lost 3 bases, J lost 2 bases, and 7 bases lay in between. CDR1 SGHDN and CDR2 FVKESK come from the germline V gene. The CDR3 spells CASSQARNTEAFF. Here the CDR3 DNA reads TGTGCCAGCAGCCAGGCCCGAAACACTGAAGCTTTCTTT.

The CDR3 bases are TGCGCCAGCAGCGGATCCGGGACGGAACTGTTTTTT. Its translation: CASSGSGTELFF. The V and J genes are TRBV5-1 and TRBJ1-4, with a weak D call TRBD1 (5 bases). The CDR3 consists of 12 residues. Germline lookup yields CDR1 SGHRS and CDR2 YFSETQ. V lost 4 bases to trimming and J lost 12 bases, with 13 bases between them.

The CDR3 DNA sequence: TGTGCCTGGAGTGCTAATCAGCCCCAGCATTTT. Amino acids: CAWSANQPQHF. V is TRBV30 and J is TRBJ1-5; the D is unclear. Germline CDR1 GTSNPN, CDR2 SVGIG (reference sequence). V was pared by 1 base and J by 4 bases, with 2 bases between. The CDR3 has 11 amino acids.

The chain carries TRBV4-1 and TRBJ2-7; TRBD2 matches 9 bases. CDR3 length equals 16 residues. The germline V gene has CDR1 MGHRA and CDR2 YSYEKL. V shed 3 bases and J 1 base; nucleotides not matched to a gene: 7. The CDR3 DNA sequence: TGCGCCAGCAGCCAGTCACAGAGCGGGGGGTCCTACGAGCAGTACTTC. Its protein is CASSQSQSGGSYEQYF.

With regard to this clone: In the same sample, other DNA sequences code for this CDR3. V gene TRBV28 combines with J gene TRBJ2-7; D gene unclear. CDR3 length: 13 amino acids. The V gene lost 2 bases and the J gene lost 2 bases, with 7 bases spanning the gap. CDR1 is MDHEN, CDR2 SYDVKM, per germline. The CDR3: CASSLAATYEQYF. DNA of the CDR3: TGTGCCAGCAGTTTAGCGGCGACCTACGAGCAGTACTTC. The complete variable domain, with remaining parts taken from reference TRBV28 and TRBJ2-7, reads DVKVTQSSRYLVKRTGEKVFLECVQDMDHENMFWYRQDPGLGLRLIYFSYDVKMKEKGDIPEGYSVSREKKERFSLILESASTNQTSMYLCASSLAATYEQYFGPGTRLTVT.

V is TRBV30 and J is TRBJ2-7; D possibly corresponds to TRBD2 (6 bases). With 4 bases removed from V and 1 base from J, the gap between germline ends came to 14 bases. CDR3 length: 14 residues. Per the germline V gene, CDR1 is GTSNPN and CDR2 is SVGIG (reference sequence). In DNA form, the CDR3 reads TGTGCCTGGACCAGGCAGGGACTTTCCTACGAGCAGTACTTC. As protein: CAWTRQGLSYEQYF.